These 24 T cell receptor beta chains share one sample of origin, sequenced in a study of regulatory T cells in long-lasting Graves disease. Time point indicated: persistent/refractory GD, antithyroid drugs over 5 years with positive TRAb. The TCR library was prepared using RNA isolated from PBMCs. Relying on iRepertoire HTBI primers and Arm-PCR of CDR3 regions, the team built TCR beta libraries. Via MiXCR, TCRdb re-called the multiplex PCR reads, giving one row per CDR3 protein. The table lists about 430,000 distinct CDR3 sequences, around 23% of them singletons. Sequences were derived from peripheral blood mononuclear cells (PBMCs), sampled when the disease was refractory, from a patient treated with antithyroid drugs. The receptors come from a female donor with Graves disease.

This clonotype was counted a few times. The rearrangement links TRBV10-3 to TRBJ1-1, with D possibly matching TRBD1 (6 bases). V was clipped by 0 bases and J by 1 base, with 15 bases between them. CDR3 length equals 17 residues. CDR1 is ENHRY, CDR2 SYGVKD, per germline. DNA of the CDR3: TGTGCCATCAGTGAGTCGGGTAGGGGGGAGAAGAACACTGAAGCTTTCTTT. Protein sequence: CAISESGRGEKNTEAFF.

This chain links TRBV29-1 with TRBJ1-5; unclear D gene. The germline gives CDR1 SQVTM, CDR2 ANQGSEA. This CDR3 comprises 13 residues. The germline V and J ends were trimmed by 6 bases and 1 base, with 10 bases remaining between them. The CDR3 DNA is TGCAGCGTGGTCTGGGAGAGCAATCAGCCCCAGCATTTT. Translating it yields CSVVWESNQPQHF. Variable domain in full (rest from reference TRBV29-1 and TRBJ1-5): SAVISQKPSRDICQRGTSLTIQCQVDSQVTMMFWYRQQPGQSLTLIATANQGSEATYESGFVIDKFPISRPNLTFSTLTVSNMSPEDSSIYLCSVVWESNQPQHFGDGTRLSIL.

This clonotype was counted only a few times. This rearrangement joins TRBV15 to TRBJ2-5; 7 bases line up with TRBD1. The CDR3 is 14 residues long. The J segment lost 3 bases and the V segment lost 5 bases, leaving 6 bases of the junction unmatched. The germline V gene has CDR1 LNHNV and CDR2 YYDKDF (reference sequence). CDR3 amino acids: CATSRRDRKETQYF. CDR3 nucleotide sequence: TGTGCCACCAGCCGCCGGGACAGAAAAGAGACCCAGTACTTC.

This clonotype appeared many times. The V and J genes are TRBV7-8 and TRBJ2-5; unclear D gene. Germline loops: CDR1 SGHVS, CDR2 FQNEAQ. Trimming took off 6 bases at V and 5 bases at J, with 16 bases between the two ends. This CDR3 spans 14 amino acids. As DNA, the CDR3 is TGTGCCAGCAGAAACCGGTTAGCTATGGAGACCCAGTACTTC. Protein product: CASRNRLAMETQYF.

The V and J genes are TRBV7-3 and TRBJ2-7; D may be TRBD2 (6 bases). The CDR3 is 14 residues long. V shed 0 bases and J shed 5 bases, with 11 bases lying between them. Per the germline V gene, CDR1 is SGHTA and CDR2 is FQGTGA. The CDR3 DNA sequence: TGTGCCAGCAGCTTAACGGGGGGAACTCACGAGCAGTACTTC. Translating it yields CASSLTGGTHEQYF.

This clonotype has a count of ten or more. The chain carries TRBV6-1 and TRBJ2-6, with TRBD2 identical over 8 bases. Trimming took 7 bases from V and 0 from J; bases not matched to a gene: 5. The CDR3 contains 16 residues. Germline V gene data show CDR1 as MNHNS and CDR2 as SASEGT. The DNA for the CDR3 is TGTGCCAGCACCGTAGCGGGGTCCTCTGGGGCCAACGTCCTGACTTTC. Its protein product is CASTVAGSSGANVLTF.

This clonotype showed up many times. The rearrangement uses TRBV28 and TRBJ1-1; possibly TRBD1 for D (6 bases). The ends were cut back, 5 bases at V and 4 bases at J, with 14 bases in the middle. Per germline, CDR1 MDHEN and CDR2 SYDVKM. The CDR3 spans 14 residues. In DNA form, the CDR3 reads TGTGCCAGCAGTCGGGGGGGGCTCGTCACTGAAGCTTTCTTT. The encoded protein is CASSRGGLVTEAFF.

This chain links TRBV28 with TRBJ1-5; weak D call: TRBD1 (6 bases). Germline V CDR1 and CDR2: MDHEN, SYDVKM. Trimming pared 6 bases from V and 1 base from J, leaving 10 bases between. The CDR3 has 14 residues. CDR3 sequence reads: CASRRTASNQPQHF. CDR3 in DNA: TGTGCCAGCAGGAGGACAGCGAGCAATCAGCCCCAGCATTTT.

The rearrangement joins TRBV3-1 to TRBJ2-2, with D unresolved. The CDR3 runs to 13 residues. The V end was cut by 2 bases, the J end by 8 bases, with 9 bases between. Germline CDR1 is LGHDT and CDR2 is YNNKEL (reference sequence). The CDR3 loop is CASSQFRSGELFF. As DNA, the CDR3 is TGTGCCAGCAGCCAATTCCGGTCGGGGGAGCTGTTTTTT.

The chain couples TRBV28 to TRBJ1-2; the match to TRBD1 covers 7 bases. CDR1 is MDHEN and CDR2 is SYDVKM in the germline V gene. V lost 7 bases, J lost 4 bases, and 6 bases stayed unmatched. This CDR3 contains 13 residues. As DNA, the CDR3 is TGTGCCAGCACCCAGGGGGAGAGCTATGGCTACACCTTC. Residues: CASTQGESYGYTF.

This clonotype was detected ten times or more. The V and J genes are TRBV30 and TRBJ2-5; 8 bases line up with TRBD1. Germline trimming cut 8 bases from V and 3 bases from J; bases unmatched to any gene: 11. CDR1 GTSNPN and CDR2 SVGIG come from the germline V gene (reference sequence). The CDR3 is 14 amino acids. The CDR3: CALLVEQGEETQYF. DNA for the CDR3: TGTGCCCTTCTCGTCGAACAGGGGGAAGAGACCCAGTACTTC.

This clonotype was detected only a few times. The rearrangement links TRBV5-1 to TRBJ1-4; 12 bases are shared with TRBD1. The CDR3 covers 15 residues. Trimming at V came to 2 bases and at J to 8 bases, leaving 4 bases not matched to a gene. Germline CDR1 reads SGHRS; CDR2 reads YFSETQ. CDR3 protein: CASSFGGQGAEKLFF. CDR3 DNA sequence: TGCGCCAGCAGCTTCGGGGGACAGGGGGCCGAAAAACTGTTTTTT.

The chain links TRBV5-1 to TRBJ1-5, with D tentatively TRBD1 (6 bases). The CDR3 length is 15 residues. CDR1 and CDR2 from the germline V gene are SGHRS and YFSETQ. Trimming stripped 4 bases from V and 3 bases from J, with 14 bases between. The CDR3: CASSPLGGNNQPQHF. The CDR3 coding sequence is TGCGCCAGCAGCCCTTTAGGGGGGAACAATCAGCCCCAGCATTTT.

This clonotype was picked up a small number of times. The chain uses TRBV3-1 and TRBJ2-7; D is undetermined. Per germline, CDR1 LGHDT and CDR2 YNNKEL (reference sequence). The V and J ends lost 6 bases and 2 bases respectively, with 17 bases between them. There are 15 residues in the CDR3. In DNA, the CDR3 is TGTGCCAGCAGTCCAGACGGAGCCCGACCCTACGAGCAGTACTTC. Amino acid sequence: CASSPDGARPYEQYF.

The chain has TRBV2 and TRBJ2-3; the D call may be TRBD1 or TRBD2 (6 bases each). The CDR3 spans 16 residues. The germline V and J ends were trimmed by 8 bases and 2 bases, with 20 bases remaining between them. Germline values: CDR1 SNHLY, CDR2 FYNNEI. Here the CDR3 DNA reads TGTGCCAGCGGAAGGAGGGCAGGGGTTTCCACAGATACGCAGTATTTT. Protein: CASGRRAGVSTDTQYF.

Worth noting for this clonotype: Being one base from a much bigger clone, this may be a read error. This rearrangement joins TRBV12-5 to TRBJ1-2, with 12 bases that match TRBD1. Germline V gene lookup returns CDR1 LGHNT and CDR2 FRNRAP. The CDR3 covers 17 residues. Unmatched junction bases numbered 12, after V lost 6 bases and J lost 4 bases. CDR3 protein: CASGNRDRGPRTYGYTF. As DNA, the CDR3 is TGTGCTAGTGGCAACCGGGACAGGGGGCCTAGGACCTATGGCTACACCTTC.

The chain joins TRBV2 to TRBJ2-2, with a weak D call TRBD1 (7 bases). Germline-derived CDR1 and CDR2 are SNHLY and FYNNEI. The CDR3 runs to 15 residues. V dropped 7 bases and J dropped 4 bases, with 16 bases sitting between them. Written as DNA, the CDR3 is TGTGCCAGCATCGTGGTCAGGGGGGTCACCGGGGAGCTGTTTTTT. It specifies CASIVVRGVTGELFF.

This clonotype was seen ten or more times. The chain employs TRBV20-1 and TRBJ2-5, with 9 bases that match TRBD2. The CDR3 sequence is 14 residues long. In germline, CDR1 is DFQATT, CDR2 SNEGSKA (reference sequence). J lost 5 bases, V lost 6 bases, and 10 bases had no gene match. CDR3 sequence reads: CSAAFSGSRETQYF. The CDR3 nucleotides read TGCAGTGCAGCCTTTAGCGGGAGTCGTGAGACCCAGTACTTC.

The rearrangement joins TRBV4-1 to TRBJ2-5; the match to TRBD1 covers 7 bases. The trim removed 1 base at V and 5 bases at J, leaving 4 bases unmatched. The germline gives CDR1 MGHRA, CDR2 YSYEKL. This CDR3 comprises 14 residues. The chain's CDR3 is CASSQVQGTETQYF. Here the CDR3 DNA reads TGCGCCAGCAGCCAAGTACAGGGGACCGAGACCCAGTACTTC.

In this sample, this clonotype turned up a few times. The rearrangement links TRBV24-1 to TRBJ2-7, with D unclear. The CDR3 runs to 13 residues. Germline assignment: CDR1 KGHDR and CDR2 SFDVKD. V lost 3 bases to trimming and J lost 0 bases, with 5 bases between them. CDR3 nucleotide sequence: TGTGCCACCAGTGATCCCCCCTCCTACGAGCAGTACTTC. This translates into CATSDPPSYEQYF.

This clonotype was seen only a few times. The chain recombines TRBV27 with TRBJ2-1; TRBD2 agrees at 12 bases. The trim removed 4 bases at V and 0 bases at J, leaving 7 bases unmatched. Germline CDR1 reads MNHEY; CDR2 reads SMNVEV (reference sequence). The CDR3 runs 18 residues. CDR3 sequence (DNA): TGTGCCAGCAGTTCACAGACTAGCGGGGGAAGCTCCTACAATGAGCAGTTCTTC. Translating it yields CASSSQTSGGSSYNEQFF.

The chain links TRBV30 to TRBJ1-3, with a tentative D call TRBD1 (5 bases). The CDR3 contains 16 residues. Trimming left V 4 bases short and J 0 bases short, with 16 bases between. Germline loops: CDR1 GTSNPN, CDR2 SVGIG (reference sequence). The CDR3 region has the DNA TGTGCCTGGATTACGCACCTGGGGGGCTCTGGAAACACCATATATTTT. Encoded protein: CAWITHLGGSGNTIYF.

This clonotype appeared many times. This chain joins TRBV6-1 and TRBJ2-7; D assignment may be TRBD1 or TRBD2 (5 bases each). Trimming took off 11 bases at V and 0 bases at J, with 8 bases between the two ends. Per germline, CDR1 MNHNS and CDR2 SASEGT. This CDR3 comprises 11 residues. The CDR3 loop reads CAAGTSYEQYF. The CDR3 bases are TGTGCCGCAGGGACCTCCTACGAGCAGTACTTC.

Many counts were recorded for this clonotype. The V call is TRBV13, the J call TRBJ2-7; D possibly corresponds to TRBD2 (5 bases). Germline CDR1 PRHDT, CDR2 FYEKMQ (reference sequence). V was clipped by 5 bases and J by 2 bases, with 16 bases between them. This CDR3 has 15 amino acids. This chain's CDR3 is CASSNQRLLAYEQYF. CDR3 DNA: TGTGCCAGCAGCAATCAGCGATTACTAGCCTACGAGCAGTACTTC.